This TCR beta chain was recovered during a study of T cell repertoires in cytomegalovirus infection. Background on the study: CMV infection plus the matching HLA type was flagged by public TCR beta signatures. Study-wide results and caveats: Across the ex vivo response, the dominant clonotypes were HLA-C-restricted CMV-specific TCR beta clonotypes.

TCRdb fed the reads into MiXCR, producing one record per CDR3 protein. The table records around 530,000 distinct CDR3 sequences, 26% of them present only once. Trimming at V came to 5 bases and at J to 2 bases, leaving 18 bases not matched to a gene. Germline CDR1 SGHVS, CDR2 FNYEAQ. The CDR3 is 19 amino acids. Notes on this clonotype: Its specificity is not known.

This sequence joins TRBV7-6 and TRBJ1-2, with TRBD1 matching over 9 bases. Sequencing input: PBMCs. This TCR came from a human donor in good health (CMV status not recorded). Some clones in this sample may be carry-over from other donors' samples. The CDR3 loop is CASSPHRPGTGIRNYGYTF. In DNA form, the CDR3 reads TGTGCCAGCAGCCCACACCGTCCCGGGACAGGGATCAGGAACTATGGCTACACCTTC.